This TCR beta chain was retrieved from a study of blood T cell repertoires in COVID-19. Overall study: Samples taken during acute and convalescent COVID-19 were collected in the United States, Italy and Spain. Sources were T cells, B-cell-depleted T cells, or PBMCs; the material itself was cDNA or gDNA.

Between the trimmed V and J ends, which lost 2 bases and 1 base, there was a span of 14 bases. Germline CDR1 and CDR2: SGHAT and FQDESV (reference sequence). The CDR3 sequence is 16 residues long. Original handling: Amplified reference gene primers provided the basis for estimating nucleated cell counts. Measured with immunoSEQ multiplex PCR; TCRdb has only the in-frame clones, and not every one. The D gene and trimming were derived from the DNA, and the V and J assignments and clone size from that table. Here the sample spans approximately 72,000 clones, about 82% being singletons. Sequencing used peripheral blood. The V call is TRBV11-1, the J call TRBJ2-5, with TRBD2 as a possible D gene (6 bases). The sequence was obtained from a man in his forties or fifties with acute or convalescent COVID-19. The CDR3, as DNA: TGTGCCAGCAGCTTATACCCTGCGGGGCCCCAAGAGACCCAGTACTTC. Encoded protein: CASSLYPAGPQETQYF.